This paragraph reports one T cell receptor (beta chain). There is no known antigen for this receptor. Base qualities were left out, and no much larger clone turns up one base away. These data originate in a study of T cell changes during pregnancy in multiple sclerosis (dated by TCRdb to the late 2010s). Background on the whole study: The study examined how the T cell repertoire changed over the course of pregnancy in women with multiple sclerosis.

V loses 0 bases at its end and J loses 2 bases; junction bases beyond the gene matches: 2. The germline V gene provides CDR1 MRHNA and CDR2 SNTAGT. The CDR3 runs 15 residues from the cysteine to the phenylalanine. Only the CDR3 portion is preserved as DNA: 45 bases, with reading frame beginning at the first base. Library preparation was by the immunoSEQ multiplex PCR assay. The table comes from immuneACCESS by way of TCRdb, which keeps in-frame sequences with V and J called. Part of the clones is missing from these tables; in studies checked, under half for an unresolved V gene and the rest for unknown reasons. The sample table records about 100,000 clones; around 93% of these occur just once. The ten biggest clones cover about 0.9% of the sample.

The sequence came from a female donor with multiple sclerosis, enrolled in a pregnancy study. The sequenced sample was peripheral blood, obtained before pregnancy. In this chain, TRBV6-4 is recombined with TRBJ2-3, and 7 junction bases match TRBD2. CDR3 loop: CASSDSAGATDTQYF. The nucleotide sequence reads as follows: TGTGCCAGCAGTGACTCTGCGGGAGCCACAGATACGCAGTATTTT.